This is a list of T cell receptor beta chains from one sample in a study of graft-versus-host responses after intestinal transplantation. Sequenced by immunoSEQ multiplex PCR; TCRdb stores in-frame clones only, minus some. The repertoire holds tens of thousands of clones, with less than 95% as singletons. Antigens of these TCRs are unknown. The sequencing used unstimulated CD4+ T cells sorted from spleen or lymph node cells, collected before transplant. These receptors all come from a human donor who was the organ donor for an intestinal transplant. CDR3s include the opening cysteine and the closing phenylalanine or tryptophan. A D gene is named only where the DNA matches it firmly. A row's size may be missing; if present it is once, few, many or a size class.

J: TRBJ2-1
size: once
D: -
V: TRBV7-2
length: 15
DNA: TGTGCCAGCGTACCCGGAAGACCAACCTACAATGAGCAGTTCTTC
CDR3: CASVPGRPTYNEQFF

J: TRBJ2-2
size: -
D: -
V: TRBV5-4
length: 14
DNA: TGTGCCAGCAGCTTGGAGGGGGGCACCGGGGAGCTGTTTTTT
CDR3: CASSLEGGTGELFF

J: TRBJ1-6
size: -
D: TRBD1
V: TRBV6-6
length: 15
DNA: TGTGCCAGCACTACAGGGGTACCAAATAATTCACCCCTCCACTTT
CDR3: CASTTGVPNNSPLHF

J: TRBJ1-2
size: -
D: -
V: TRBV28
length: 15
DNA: TGTGCCAGCAGTTTTCTCGTAAGGGGAAGCTATGGCTACACCTTC
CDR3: CASSFLVRGSYGYTF

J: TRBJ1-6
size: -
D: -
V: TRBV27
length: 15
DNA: TGTGCCAGCAGTTTATGGTCTCCTGGTAATTCACCCCTCCACTTT
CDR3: CASSLWSPGNSPLHF

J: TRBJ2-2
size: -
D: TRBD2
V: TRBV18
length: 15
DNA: TGTGCCAGCTCACGAGGGACTAGCGTCGACGGGGAGCTGTTTTTT
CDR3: CASSRGTSVDGELFF

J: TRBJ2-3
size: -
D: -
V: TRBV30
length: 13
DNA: TGTGCCTGGGAGGGGGGTTTTATTGATACGCAGTATTTT
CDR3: CAWEGGFIDTQYF

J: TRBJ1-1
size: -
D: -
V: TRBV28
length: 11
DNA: TGTGCCAGCAGTTATCAGTCTGAAGCTTTCTTT
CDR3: CASSYQSEAFF

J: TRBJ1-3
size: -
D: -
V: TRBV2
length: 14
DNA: TGTGCCAGCAGTCGACAGGTCTCTGGAAACACCATATATTTT
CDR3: CASSRQVSGNTIYF

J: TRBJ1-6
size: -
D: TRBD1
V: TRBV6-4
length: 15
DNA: TGTGCCAGCACTGCAGGGGGCCCTTATAATTCACCCCTCCACTTT
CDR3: CASTAGGPYNSPLHF

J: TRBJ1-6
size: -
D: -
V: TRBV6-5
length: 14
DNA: TGTGCCAGCAGGGAAACAGGGTTAACTTCACCCCTCCACTTT
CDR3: CASRETGLTSPLHF

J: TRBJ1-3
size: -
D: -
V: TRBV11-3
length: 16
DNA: TGTGCCAGCAGCTCGGAACAGGGCGGAATTGGAAACACCATATATTTT
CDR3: CASSSEQGGIGNTIYF

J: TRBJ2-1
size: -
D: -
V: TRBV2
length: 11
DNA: TGTGCCAGCTCTATCTGGCATGAGCAGTTCTTC
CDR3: CASSIWHEQFF

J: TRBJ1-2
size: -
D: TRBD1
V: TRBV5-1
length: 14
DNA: TGCGCCAGCAGCTCCGGGACAGTAAACGATGGCTACACCTTC
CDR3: CASSSGTVNDGYTF

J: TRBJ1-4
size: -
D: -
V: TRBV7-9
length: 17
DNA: TGTGCCAGCAGCTTAGTCCCCTGGATGGACCGAACTGAAAAACTGTTTTTT
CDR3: CASSLVPWMDRTEKLFF

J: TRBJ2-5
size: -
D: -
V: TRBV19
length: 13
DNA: TGTGCCAGTAGCCCGGGACCTCAAGAGACCCAGTACTTC
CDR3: CASSPGPQETQYF

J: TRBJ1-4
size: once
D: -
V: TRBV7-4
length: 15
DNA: TGTGCCAGCAGCAAACAGGGTTCCAATAATGAAAAACTGTTTTTT
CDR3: CASSKQGSNNEKLFF

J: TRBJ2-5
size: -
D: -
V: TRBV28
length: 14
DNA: TGTGCCAGCAGTGCGGGGTACGATCCGGGGACCCAGTACTTC
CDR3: CASSAGYDPGTQYF

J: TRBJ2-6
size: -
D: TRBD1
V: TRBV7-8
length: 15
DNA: TGTGCCAGCAGCTTAGTTCTCGGACAGGGTGCGGTCCTGACTTTC
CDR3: CASSLVLGQGAVLTF

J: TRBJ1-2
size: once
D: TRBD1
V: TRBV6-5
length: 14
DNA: TGTGCCAGCAGCGGACAGGAGACAAGGGTTGGCTACACCTTC
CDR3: CASSGQETRVGYTF

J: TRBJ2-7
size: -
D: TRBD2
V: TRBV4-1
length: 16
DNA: TGCGCCAGCAGCCACCCCCCAGCGGGGGTCTCCTACGAGCAGTACTTC
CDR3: CASSHPPAGVSYEQYF

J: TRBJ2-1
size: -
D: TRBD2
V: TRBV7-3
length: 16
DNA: TGTGCCAGCAGCCTCACTTTAGCGGGGGGGCCAGGTGAGCAGTTCTTC
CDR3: CASSLTLAGGPGEQFF

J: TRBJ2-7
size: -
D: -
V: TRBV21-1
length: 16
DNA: TGTGCCAGCAGCAGCCACGAGGGACAGGGATCCCACGAGCAGTACTTC
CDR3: CASSSHEGQGSHEQYF

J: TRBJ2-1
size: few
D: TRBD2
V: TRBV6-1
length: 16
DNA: TGTGCCAGCAGTGACCTCGGACTAGCGGGGGGAGGTGAGCAGTTCTTC
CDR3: CASSDLGLAGGGEQFF

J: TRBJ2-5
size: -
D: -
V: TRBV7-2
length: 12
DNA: TGTGCCAGCAGCTTATTCCGGGAGACCCAGTACTTC
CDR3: CASSLFRETQYF

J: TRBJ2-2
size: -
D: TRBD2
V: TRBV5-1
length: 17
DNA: TGCGCCACTACACCTATAGCGGGGAGCCCGGACACCGGGGAGCTGTTTTTT
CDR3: CATTPIAGSPDTGELFF

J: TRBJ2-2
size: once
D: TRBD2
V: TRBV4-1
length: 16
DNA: TGCGCCAGCAGCCTTCTAGCGGGGGGTAACACCGGGGAGCTGTTTTTT
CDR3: CASSLLAGGNTGELFF

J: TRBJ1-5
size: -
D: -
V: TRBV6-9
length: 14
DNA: TGTGCCAGCATCCGGGAGTATAGCAATCAGCCCCAGCATTTT
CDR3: CASIREYSNQPQHF

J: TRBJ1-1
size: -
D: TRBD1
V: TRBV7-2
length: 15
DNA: TGTGCCAGCAGCTTAACCCGGACAGGGTGGACTGAAGCTTTCTTT
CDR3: CASSLTRTGWTEAFF

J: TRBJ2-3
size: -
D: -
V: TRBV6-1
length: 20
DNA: TGTGCCAGCAGTGAAAGGCCTCGGGGGCCCAAGCCTTCTAGCACAGATACGCAGTATTTT
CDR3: CASSERPRGPKPSSTDTQYF

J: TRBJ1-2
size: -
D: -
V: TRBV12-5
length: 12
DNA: TGTGCTAGTGGATCGGCGGGCACTGGCTACACCTTC
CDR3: CASGSAGTGYTF

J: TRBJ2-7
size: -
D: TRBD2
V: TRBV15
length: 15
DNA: TGTGCCACCAGCAGAGACGGCGGGGGAGACTACGAGCAGTACTTC
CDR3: CATSRDGGGDYEQYF

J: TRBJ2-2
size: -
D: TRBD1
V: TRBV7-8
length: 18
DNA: TGTGCCAGCAGCCAACACCGGACCGGGACAGAGAACACCGGGGAGCTGTTTTTT
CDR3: CASSQHRTGTENTGELFF

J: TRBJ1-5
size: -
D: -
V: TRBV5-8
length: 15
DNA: TGTGCCAGCAAGGACATCGGTAATAGCAATCAGCCCCAGCATTTT
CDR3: CASKDIGNSNQPQHF

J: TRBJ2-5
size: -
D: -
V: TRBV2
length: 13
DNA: TGTGCCAGCACCCCCAAGGGGCCGGGGACCCAGTACTTC
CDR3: CASTPKGPGTQYF

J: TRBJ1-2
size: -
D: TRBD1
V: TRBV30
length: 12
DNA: TGTGCCTGGTGGACAGGGCGCTATGGCTACACCTTC
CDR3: CAWWTGRYGYTF

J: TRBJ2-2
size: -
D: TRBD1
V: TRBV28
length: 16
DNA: TGTGCCAGCAGTTTTTGGGGACAGACGAACACCGGGGAGCTGTTTTTT
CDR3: CASSFWGQTNTGELFF

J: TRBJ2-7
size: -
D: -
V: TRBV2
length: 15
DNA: TGTGCCAGCAGTGAAGAGGCGGGGGCCTCCTACGAGCAGTACTTC
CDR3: CASSEEAGASYEQYF

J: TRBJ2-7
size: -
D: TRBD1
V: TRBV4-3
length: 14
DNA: TGCGCCAGCAGCCAAGGCGGACAGGGCTACGAGCAGTACTTC
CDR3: CASSQGGQGYEQYF

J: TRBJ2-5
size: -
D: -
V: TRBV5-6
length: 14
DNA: TGTGCCAGCAGATACGGGAGTACCCAAGAGACCCAGTACTTC
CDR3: CASRYGSTQETQYF

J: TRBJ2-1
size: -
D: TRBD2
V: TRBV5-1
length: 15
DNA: TGCGCCAGCTCAAGCCTAGCGGGGGTCCACAATGAGCAGTTCTTC
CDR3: CASSSLAGVHNEQFF

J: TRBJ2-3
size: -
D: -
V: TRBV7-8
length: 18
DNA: TGTGCCAGCAGCTCGAGAGGCTACGGGACCCTTAGCACAGATACGCAGTATTTT
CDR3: CASSSRGYGTLSTDTQYF

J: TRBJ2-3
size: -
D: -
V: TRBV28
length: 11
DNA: TGTGCCAGCAACGAGGGTGATACGCAGTATTTT
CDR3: CASNEGDTQYF

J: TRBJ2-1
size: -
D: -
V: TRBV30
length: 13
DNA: TGTGCCTGGAGTGTACTCACTTACAATGAGCAGTTCTTC
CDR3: CAWSVLTYNEQFF

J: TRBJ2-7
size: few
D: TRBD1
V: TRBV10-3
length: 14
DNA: TGTGCCACCATAACAGGGACAGCACCCACGGAGCAGTACTTC
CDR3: CATITGTAPTEQYF

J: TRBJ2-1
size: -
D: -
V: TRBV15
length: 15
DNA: TGTGCCACCGGGGGGACGCCGTTGGTCTACAATGAGCAGTTCTTC
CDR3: CATGGTPLVYNEQFF

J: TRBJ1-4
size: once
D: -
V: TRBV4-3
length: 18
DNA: TGCGCCAGCAGCCAAGATCACGGGTATTGGGCAGCTAATGAAAAACTGTTTTTT
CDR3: CASSQDHGYWAANEKLFF

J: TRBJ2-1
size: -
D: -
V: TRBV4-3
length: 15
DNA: TGCGCCAGCAGCCAAGACGCCAGGCTCTACAATGAGCAGTTCTTC
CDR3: CASSQDARLYNEQFF

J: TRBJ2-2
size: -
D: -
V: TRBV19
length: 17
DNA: TGTGCCAGTAGTTCAGTACAGGGCCGGGCCGGAGCCGGGGAGCTGTTTTTT
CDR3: CASSSVQGRAGAGELFF

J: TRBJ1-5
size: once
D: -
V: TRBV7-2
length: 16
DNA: TGCGCCAGCAGCTTAGGCCTACAGGGATTAAGTCAGCCCCAGCATTTT
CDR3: CASSLGLQGLSQPQHF

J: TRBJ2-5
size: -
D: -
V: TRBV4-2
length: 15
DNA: TGTGCCAGCAGCCTAGGGACGGGCCGTTCGGAGACCCAGTACTTC
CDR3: CASSLGTGRSETQYF

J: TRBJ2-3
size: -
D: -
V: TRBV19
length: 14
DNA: TGTGCCAGTAGTACGGGGGCGCGAACAGATACGCAGTATTTT
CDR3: CASSTGARTDTQYF

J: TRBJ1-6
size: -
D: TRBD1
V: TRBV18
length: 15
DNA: TGTGCCAGCTCACCACCAGGGACAGGGGATTCACCCCTCCACTTT
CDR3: CASSPPGTGDSPLHF